Listed below are T cell receptor beta chains from one sample, sequenced in a study of tumor-infiltrating lymphocytes in primary liver carcinoma. Each CDR3 protein is one row after TCRdb ran MiXCR on the multiplex PCR reads. This sample has 180,000 or so distinct CDR3 sequences, with 50% to 75% found just once. Input material: peripheral blood. These receptors came from a man in his forties with primary liver carcinoma and hepatitis B virus infection. The CDR3 runs from the conserved cysteine through the conserved F or W. The D gene is left open where the match is weak. The listing skips clone size in some rows; elsewhere it reads once, few, many or a size class.

D	size	V	J	CDR3	DNA
.	few	TRBV6-5	TRBJ2-1	CASSFGDTYNEQFF	TGTGCCAGCAGTTTCGGGGACACGTACAATGAGCAGTTCTTC
.	.	TRBV30	TRBJ2-4	CAGTGGPLNIQYF	TGTGCCGGGACGGGGGGCCCCTTGAACATTCAGTACTTC
.	few	TRBV29-1	TRBJ2-1	CSVEDQVGGEQFF	TGCAGCGTTGAAGATCAGGTAGGGGGGGAGCAGTTCTTC
.	few	TRBV13	TRBJ2-5	CASSSPTDQETQYF	TGTGCCAGCAGCTCCCCGACCGACCAAGAGACCCAGTACTTC
.	.	TRBV7-9	TRBJ2-1	CASSLGGTSEQFF	TGTGCCAGCAGCCTCGGTGGAACAAGTGAGCAGTTCTTC
.	.	TRBV5-4	TRBJ2-1	CASSLDPEYNEQFF	TGTGCCAGCAGCTTGGATCCAGAATACAATGAGCAGTTCTTC
.	once	TRBV11-2	TRBJ2-7	CASSSGSGDGYEQCF	TGTGCCAGCAGCTCAGGGAGCGGAGACGGCTACGAGCAGTGCTTC
.	.	TRBV12-3/TRBV12-4	TRBJ2-3	CASKSPDYTDKQYF	TGTGCCAGCAAGTCTCCGGATTACACAGATAAGCAGTATTTT
TRBD2	many	TRBV11-2	TRBJ2-1	CASSLDGFWREGRVEQFF	TGTGCCAGCAGCTTAGATGGGTTTTGGCGGGAGGGCCGGGTTGAGCAGTTCTTC
.	few	TRBV4-1	TRBJ1-5	CASSPFGGTSQNQPQHF	TGCGCCAGCAGCCCCTTCGGTGGGACAAGCCAAAATCAGCCCCAGCATTTT
.	once	TRBV11-2	TRBJ2-3	CASSPQARPVTQYF	TGTGCCAGCAGCCCACAGGCTAGACCAGTTACGCAGTATTTT
TRBD1	.	TRBV28	TRBJ1-4	CASSSTGTGAEKLFF	TGTGCCAGCAGTTCCACCGGGACAGGGGCTGAAAAACTGTTTTTT
TRBD2	few	TRBV5-6	TRBJ2-1	CASSRGLAGSSNEQFF	TGTGCCAGCAGCAGGGGACTAGCGGGCTCAAGCAATGAGCAGTTCTTC
TRBD1	.	TRBV12-5	TRBJ2-1	CASGLVLGTGGYNEQFF	TGTGCTAGTGGTTTGGTACTTGGGACAGGGGGCTACAATGAGCAGTTCTTC
.	.	TRBV14	TRBJ1-1	CAGSPPRRPNTEAFF	TGTGCCGGCAGCCCACCGAGGAGACCCAACACTGAAGCTTTCTTT
.	.	TRBV4-2	TRBJ2-2	CASSHRTANTGGLFF	TGTGCCAGCAGCCACCGGACAGCGAACACCGGGGGGCTGTTTTTT
TRBD2	.	TRBV20-1	TRBJ2-3	CSAGSGSSTDTQYF	TGCAGTGCTGGTAGCGGGTCTAGCACAGATACGCAGTATTTT
.	many	TRBV11-2	TRBJ2-1	CASSTGPINEQFF	TGTGCCAGCAGCACGGGCCCCATCAATGAGCAGTTCTTC
.	few	TRBV11-3	TRBJ2-2	CASSNSLEAGELFF	TGTGCCAGCAGCAACTCCCTTGAAGCCGGGGAGCTGTTTTTT
.	.	TRBV10-2	TRBJ1-3	CASSEAGVGNTIYF	TGCGCCAGCAGTGAAGCGGGTGTCGGAAACACCATATATTTT
TRBD1	.	TRBV11-1	TRBJ2-7	CASSPPGQGYYELYF	TGTGCCAGCAGCCCCCCGGGACAGGGGTACTACGAGCTGTACTTC
.	.	TRBV11-2	TRBJ2-3	CASSLHSTYTQYF	TGTGCCAGCAGCTTACATAGCACATATACGCAGTATTTT
.	few	TRBV6-6	TRBJ2-5	CASRTEETQYF	TGTGCCAGCAGGACGGAAGAGACCCAGTACTTC
.	.	TRBV6-6	TRBJ1-1	CASSEGDFGEAFF	TGTGCCAGCAGTGAGGGGGATTTCGGTGAAGCTTTCTTT
TRBD1	few	TRBV5-5	TRBJ2-1	CASSLLTNRDRLNF	TGTGCCAGCAGCCTCCTGACAAACAGGGACAGATTGAACTTC
.	.	TRBV30	TRBJ2-1	CVWRSALPREQFF	TGTGTCTGGAGAAGTGCCCTACCACGGGAGCAGTTCTTC
TRBD2	.	TRBV4-1	TRBJ2-7	CASSQGGLAASSYEQYF	TGCGCCAGCAGCCAAGGGGGACTAGCGGCCAGCTCCTACGAGCAGTACTTC
.	.	TRBV5-1	TRBJ2-5	CASSFQSLQETQYF	TGCGCCAGCAGCTTCCAGAGCCTCCAAGAGACCCAGTACTTC
.	.	TRBV5-1	TRBJ2-7	CASSLGPGENEQYF	TGCGCCAGCAGCTTGGGTCCAGGGGAAAACGAGCAGTACTTC
.	many	TRBV6-5	TRBJ2-1	CASSYSNEQFF	TGTGCCAGCAGTTACTCGAATGAGCAGTTCTTC
.	.	TRBV12-3/TRBV12-4	TRBJ1-4	CASTGQINEKLFF	TGTGCCAGCACAGGACAGATTAATGAAAAACTGTTTTTT
.	many	TRBV5-1	TRBJ1-5	CASSLGTGTDQPQHF	TGCGCCAGCAGCTTGGGAACAGGGACGGATCAGCCCCAGCATTTT
.	.	TRBV29-1	TRBJ2-1	CSVPAGLSASRGNEQFF	TGCAGCGTTCCCGCCGGACTCTCAGCGTCAAGAGGGAATGAGCAGTTCTTC
TRBD2	.	TRBV5-6	TRBJ2-5	CASSILGAGVKETQYF	TGTGCCAGCAGCATATTGGGCGCGGGAGTAAAAGAGACCCAGTACTTC
.	many	TRBV11-2	TRBJ2-7	CASSSQRGRDEQYF	TGTGCCAGCAGCTCCCAACGGGGAAGGGATGAGCAGTACTTC
TRBD2	many	TRBV6-2/TRBV6-3	TRBJ2-7	CASSYGTSPEQYF	TGTGCCAGCAGTTACGGGACTAGTCCGGAGCAGTACTTC
.	.	TRBV5-4	TRBJ2-3	CANSLRGGDTLYF	TGTGCCAACAGCTTAAGGGGCGGAGATACACTGTATTTT
TRBD1	.	TRBV12-3/TRBV12-4	TRBJ1-1	CASSPTGQGATEAFF	TGTGCCAGCAGCCCTACGGGACAGGGGGCCACTGAAGCTTTCTTT
.	.	TRBV6-1	TRBJ1-2	CASSEVGDYRPMEYGYTF	TGTGCCAGCAGTGAAGTTGGAGATTACAGACCAATGGAATATGGCTACACCTTC
.	many	TRBV11-2	TRBJ1-2	CASSPQEGYGYTF	TGTGCCAGCAGCCCTCAGGAGGGCTATGGCTACACCTTC
.	.	TRBV4-1	TRBJ2-2	CAGSQPDNGTNTGELFF	TGCGCCGGCAGCCAACCTGATAACGGGACGAATACCGGGGAGCTGTTTTTT
TRBD1	.	TRBV10-3	TRBJ1-5	CAISEGADQPQHF	TGTGCCATCAGCGAGGGGGCAGATCAGCCCCAACATTTT
.	many	TRBV29-1	TRBJ2-1	CSVAPEGTEQFF	TGCAGCGTCGCCCCGGAGGGGACTGAGCAGTTCTTC
.	.	TRBV29-1	TRBJ1-5	CSVGDSTSQPQHF	TGCAGCGTAGGGGACTCCACCAGTCAGCCCCAGCATTTT
TRBD1	few	TRBV12-3/TRBV12-4	TRBJ1-1	CASSPQGINTEAFF	TGTGCCAGCAGCCCACAGGGGATAAACACTGAAGCTTTCTTT
.	.	TRBV6-5	TRBJ2-5	CASSYATMKETQYF	TGTGCCAGCAGTTACGCAACAATGAAAGAGACCCAGTACTTC
TRBD2	.	TRBV7-9	TRBJ2-1	CASSLVLAGIDEQFF	TGTGCCAGCAGCTTAGTTCTAGCGGGTATCGATGAGCAGTTCTTC
.	.	TRBV12-3/TRBV12-4	TRBJ1-5	CASSLMSDQPQHF	TGTGCCAGCAGTTTAATGTCTGATCAGCCCCAGCATTTT
TRBD2	.	TRBV7-2	TRBJ2-7	CASRRTSGSTYEQYF	TGTGCCAGCAGGCGGACTAGCGGGAGCACCTACGAGCAGTACTTC
.	.	TRBV5-1	TRBJ2-2	CASSLWRSNTGELFF	TGCGCCAGCAGCTTGTGGAGGTCAAACACCGGGGAGCTGTTTTTT
TRBD1	many	TRBV11-1	TRBJ2-3	CASSLQGASTDTQYF	TGTGCCAGCAGCTTACAGGGGGCTAGCACAGATACGCAGTATTTT
.	few	TRBV5-6	TRBJ1-2	CASSDGQLRPNYGYTF	TGTGCCAGCAGCGATGGACAGCTACGACCTAACTATGGCTACACCTTC